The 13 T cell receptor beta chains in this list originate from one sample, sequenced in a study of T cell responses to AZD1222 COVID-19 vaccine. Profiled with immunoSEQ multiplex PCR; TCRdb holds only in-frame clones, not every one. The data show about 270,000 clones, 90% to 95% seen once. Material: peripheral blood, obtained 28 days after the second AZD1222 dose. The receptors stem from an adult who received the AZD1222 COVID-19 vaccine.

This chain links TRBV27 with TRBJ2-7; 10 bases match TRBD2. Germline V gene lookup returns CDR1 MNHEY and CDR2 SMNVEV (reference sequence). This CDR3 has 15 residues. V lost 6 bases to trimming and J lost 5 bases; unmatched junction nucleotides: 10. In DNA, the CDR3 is TGTGCCAGCAGCCCTCGCCTAGCGGGAGTCGACGAGCAGTACTTC. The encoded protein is CASSPRLAGVDEQYF.

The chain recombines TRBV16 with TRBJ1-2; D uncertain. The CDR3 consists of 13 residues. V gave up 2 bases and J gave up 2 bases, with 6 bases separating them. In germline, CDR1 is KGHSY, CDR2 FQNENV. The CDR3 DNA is TGTGCCAGCAGCCAAGGCGGGAACTATGGCTACACCTTC. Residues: CASSQGGNYGYTF.

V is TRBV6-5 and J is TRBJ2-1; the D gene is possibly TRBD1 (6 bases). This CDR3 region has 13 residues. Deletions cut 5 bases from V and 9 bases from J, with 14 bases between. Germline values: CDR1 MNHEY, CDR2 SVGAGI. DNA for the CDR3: TGTGCCAGCAGTCACAGGGTTCTCAGTGAGCAGTTCTTC. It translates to CASSHRVLSEQFF.

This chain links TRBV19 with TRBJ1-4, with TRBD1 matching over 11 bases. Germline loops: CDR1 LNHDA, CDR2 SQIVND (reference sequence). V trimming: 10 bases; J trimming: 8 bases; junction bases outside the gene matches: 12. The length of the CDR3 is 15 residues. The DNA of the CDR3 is TGTGCCACTCGATATAGGGACAGGGGGGACGAAAAACTGTTTTTT. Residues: CATRYRDRGDEKLFF.

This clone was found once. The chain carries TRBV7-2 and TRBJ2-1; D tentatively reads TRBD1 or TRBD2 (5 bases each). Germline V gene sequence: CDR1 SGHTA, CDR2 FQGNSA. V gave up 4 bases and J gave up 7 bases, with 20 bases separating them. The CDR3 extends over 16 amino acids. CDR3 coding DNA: TGTGCCAGCAGCTCCTTTTTTGGGACCTCCATGAATGAGCAGTTCTTC. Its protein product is CASSSFFGTSMNEQFF.

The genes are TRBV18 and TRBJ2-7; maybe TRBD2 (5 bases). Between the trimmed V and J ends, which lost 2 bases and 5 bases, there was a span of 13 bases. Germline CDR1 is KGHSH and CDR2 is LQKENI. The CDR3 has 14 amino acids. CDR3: CASSPAGGKDEQYF. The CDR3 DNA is TGTGCCAGCTCACCAGCAGGAGGAAAGGACGAGCAGTACTTC.

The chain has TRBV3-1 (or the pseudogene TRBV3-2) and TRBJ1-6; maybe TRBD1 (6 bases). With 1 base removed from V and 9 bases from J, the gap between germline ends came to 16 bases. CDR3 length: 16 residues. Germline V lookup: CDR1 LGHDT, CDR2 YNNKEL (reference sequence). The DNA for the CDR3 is TGTGCCAGCAGCCAAGCAGGACAGATCGCCGGTTCACCCCTCCACTTT. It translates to CASSQAGQIAGSPLHF.

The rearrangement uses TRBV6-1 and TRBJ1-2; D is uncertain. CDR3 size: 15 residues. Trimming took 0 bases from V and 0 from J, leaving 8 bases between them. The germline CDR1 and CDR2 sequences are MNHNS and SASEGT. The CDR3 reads CASSEAWGPNYGYTF. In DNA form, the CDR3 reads TGTGCCAGCAGTGAAGCGTGGGGTCCTAACTATGGCTACACCTTC.

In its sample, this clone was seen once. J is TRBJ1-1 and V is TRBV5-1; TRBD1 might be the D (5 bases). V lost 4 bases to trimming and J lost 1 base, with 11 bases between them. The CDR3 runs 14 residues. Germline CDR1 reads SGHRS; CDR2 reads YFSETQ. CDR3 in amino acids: CASSPQTENTEAFF. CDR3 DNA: TGCGCCAGCAGCCCACAGACAGAGAACACTGAAGCTTTCTTT.

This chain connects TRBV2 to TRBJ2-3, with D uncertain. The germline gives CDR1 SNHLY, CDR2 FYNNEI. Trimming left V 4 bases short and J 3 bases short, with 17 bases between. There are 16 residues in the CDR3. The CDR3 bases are TGTGCCAGCAGTGTTTCAGTAGTGGGCGTGACAGATACGCAGTATTTT. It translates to CASSVSVVGVTDTQYF.

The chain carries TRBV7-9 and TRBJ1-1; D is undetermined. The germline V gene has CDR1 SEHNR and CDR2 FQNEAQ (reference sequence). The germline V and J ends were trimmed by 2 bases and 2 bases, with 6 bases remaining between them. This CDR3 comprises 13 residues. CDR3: CASSLKDNTEAFF. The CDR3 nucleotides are TGTGCCAGCAGCTTAAAGGACAACACTGAAGCTTTCTTT.

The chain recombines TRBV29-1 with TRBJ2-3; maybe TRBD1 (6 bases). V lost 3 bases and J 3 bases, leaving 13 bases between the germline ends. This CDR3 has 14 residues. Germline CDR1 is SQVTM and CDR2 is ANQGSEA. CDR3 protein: CSVDDRSSTDTQYF. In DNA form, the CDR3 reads TGCAGCGTTGATGACAGGTCGTCGACAGATACGCAGTATTTT.

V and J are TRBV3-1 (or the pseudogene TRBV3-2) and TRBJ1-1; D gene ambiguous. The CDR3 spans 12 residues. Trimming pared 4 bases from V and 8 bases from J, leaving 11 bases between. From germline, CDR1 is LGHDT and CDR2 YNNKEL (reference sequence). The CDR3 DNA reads TGTGCCAGCAGCCGCGGGGAGGGAGAAGCTTTCTTT. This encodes CASSRGEGEAFF.